These 8 T cell receptor beta chains originate from one sample sequenced in a study of breast tumors, draining lymph nodes, adjacent tissues. TCRdb re-analysed the multiplex PCR reads in MiXCR, keeping a single row per CDR3 protein. The repertoire holds about 270,000 distinct CDR3 sequences, with 30% as singletons. Breast cancer patients provided tissue from their axillary draining lymph nodes. What was sequenced was axillary lymph node tissue. All receptors come from a female donor with breast cancer. Some clones in this sample may be carry-over from other donors' samples.

Concerning this clonotype itself: A read error may explain this, as a much larger clone is one base away. It is likely a read error, because the conserved phenylalanine at the end of the CDR3 is missing. The V gene is TRBV20-1, the J gene TRBJ1-2, with D hard to call. Trimming took off 2 bases at V and 2 bases at J, with 15 bases between the two ends. This CDR3 has 15 amino acids. Germline V lookup: CDR1 DFQATT, CDR2 SNEGSKA (reference sequence). The CDR3 spells CSARNAITANYGYTV. The CDR3 DNA reads TGCAGTGCTAGAAACGCAATCACAGCCAACTATGGCTACACCGTC.

This clonotype showed up many times. This chain joins TRBV19 and TRBJ2-7; 9 bases are shared with TRBD1. Per the germline V gene, CDR1 is LNHDA and CDR2 is SQIVND (reference sequence). The length of the CDR3 is 15 residues. V dropped 3 bases and J dropped 2; count of bases not matched to a gene: 5. In nucleotides, the CDR3 is TGTGCCAGTAGTATTGGGGACAGGGATCCCTACGAGCAGTACTTC. This gives the protein CASSIGDRDPYEQYF.

As regards this clonotype: Given a much more abundant clone one base away, this may be a read error. The chain joins TRBV12-3 or TRBV12-4 to TRBJ2-2; 8 bases agree with TRBD1. The CDR3 runs to 14 residues. V dropped 6 bases and J dropped 3; count of bases not matched to a gene: 3. This CDR3 is CASSRQGYTGELFF. The CDR3 region has the DNA TGTGCCAGCAGCCGACAGGGGTACACCGGGGAGCTGTTTTTT.

This chain connects TRBV5-4 to TRBJ2-1; TRBD2 matches at 13 bases. J lost 9 bases, V lost 1 base, and 1 base had no gene match. Germline lookup yields CDR1 SGHNT and CDR2 YYREEE (reference sequence). The CDR3 has 14 amino acids. Written as DNA, the CDR3 is TGTGCCAGCAGCTTGACTAGCGGGAGGGCTGAGCAGTTCTTC. Its translation is CASSLTSGRAEQFF. The full variable domain, rest sourced from reference TRBV5-4 and TRBJ2-1, is ETGVTQSPTHLIKTRGQQVTLRCSSQSGHNTVSWYQQALGQGPQFIFQYYREEENGRGNFPPRFSGLQFPNYSSELNVNALELDDSALYLCASSLTSGRAEQFFGPGTRLTVL.

As to this clonotype: Because it lacks the conserved phenylalanine or tryptophan at the end, this CDR3 is likely a read error. The DNA is omitted, as the CDR3 cannot be located on it reliably, and the CDR3 follows TCRdb's listing. This chain uses TRBV14 with TRBJ2-1. Germline V lookup: CDR1 SGHDN, CDR2 FVKESK. A total of 13 residues make up the CDR3, ends included. CDR3 region: CASSQGVYNEQSC.

This clonotype was picked up many times. The chain carries TRBV6-5 and TRBJ2-1; TRBD1 matches at 7 bases. Germline V gene sequence: CDR1 MNHEY, CDR2 SVGAGI. Trimming removed 6 bases from V and 4 bases from J; junction bases left unmatched: 3. This CDR3 spans 13 amino acids. CDR3 nucleotides: TGTGCCAGCAGACACAGGGGTTACAATGAGCAGTTCTTC. Amino acid sequence: CASRHRGYNEQFF.

This clonotype was recorded at least ten times. This chain links TRBV30 with TRBJ1-5, with a possible D match to TRBD1 (5 bases). Germline assignment: CDR1 GTSNPN and CDR2 SVGIG (reference sequence). This CDR3 contains 13 residues. Trimming stripped 1 base from V and 7 bases from J, with 11 bases between. The CDR3 loop is CAWSAGSVQPQHF. CDR3 DNA: TGTGCCTGGAGTGCAGGGTCGGTCCAGCCCCAGCATTTT. The entire variable domain, with the rest obtained from reference TRBV30 and TRBJ1-5, is as follows: SQTIHQWPATLVQPVGSPLSLECTVEGTSNPNLYWYRQAAGRGLQLLFYSVGIGQISSEVPQNLSASRPQDRQFILSSKKLLLSDSGFYLCAWSAGSVQPQHFGDGTRLSIL.

This clonotype was seen at least ten times. The chain combines TRBV20-1 with TRBJ2-3; 8 nucleotides align to TRBD2. This CDR3 contains 13 residues. Unmatched junction bases numbered 4, after V lost 5 bases and J lost 3 bases. Germline assignment: CDR1 DFQATT and CDR2 SNEGSKA (reference sequence). CDR3 coding DNA: TGCAGTGCTCTCAGCGGGAGAACAGATACGCAGTATTTT. Residues: CSALSGRTDTQYF.